What follows is one TCR beta chain and its context. How the authors handled the data: Reference gene primers were amplified, and this amplification served to estimate nucleated cell counts. TCRdb's table, derived via immunoSEQ multiplex PCR, lists solely in-frame clones and lacks some. V, J and clone size are those of that table, while D and trimming were read from the DNA. The sample lists 250,000 to 350,000 clones; around 86% were seen once. This sample was included in a study of blood T cell repertoires in COVID-19. In the study overall: Donors in the United States, Italy and Spain gave samples during acute or convalescent COVID-19. T cells, B-cell-depleted T cells, or PBMCs provided the cDNA or gDNA that served as material.

This CDR3 spans 15 amino acids. V lost 1 base and J 3 bases, leaving 10 bases between the germline ends. Germline V lookup: CDR1 SGHTA, CDR2 FQGNSA. Sequenced sample: peripheral blood. The chain employs TRBV7-2 and TRBJ1-5; the D gene is possibly TRBD1 (5 bases). This clonotype was obtained from a woman in her thirties with active or convalescent COVID-19. The CDR3 sequence is CASSLGEGPNQPQHF. The CDR3 bases are TGTGCCAGCAGCTTAGGGGAGGGACCCAATCAGCCCCAGCATTTT.